This T cell receptor beta chain was observed in a study of blood T cell repertoires in COVID-19. Only in-frame clones appear in the TCRdb table, and some are missing; sequencing was by immunoSEQ multiplex PCR. The table records approximately 460,000 clones, 89% of them present only once. The germline CDR1 and CDR2 sequences are LNHDA and SQIVND (reference sequence). The CDR3 runs 16 residues. J was trimmed by 2 bases and V by 4 bases; bases with no gene match: 10. The chain uses TRBV19 and TRBJ2-5, with 7 bases identical to TRBD2. Input material: peripheral blood. This TCR was recovered from a man aged 18 to 29 with COVID-19, enrolled during active disease. For the CDR3, the DNA is TGTGCCAGTAGTACCTCCCGGGACTATCCTCAAGAGACCCAGTACTTC. This gives the protein CASSTSRDYPQETQYF.